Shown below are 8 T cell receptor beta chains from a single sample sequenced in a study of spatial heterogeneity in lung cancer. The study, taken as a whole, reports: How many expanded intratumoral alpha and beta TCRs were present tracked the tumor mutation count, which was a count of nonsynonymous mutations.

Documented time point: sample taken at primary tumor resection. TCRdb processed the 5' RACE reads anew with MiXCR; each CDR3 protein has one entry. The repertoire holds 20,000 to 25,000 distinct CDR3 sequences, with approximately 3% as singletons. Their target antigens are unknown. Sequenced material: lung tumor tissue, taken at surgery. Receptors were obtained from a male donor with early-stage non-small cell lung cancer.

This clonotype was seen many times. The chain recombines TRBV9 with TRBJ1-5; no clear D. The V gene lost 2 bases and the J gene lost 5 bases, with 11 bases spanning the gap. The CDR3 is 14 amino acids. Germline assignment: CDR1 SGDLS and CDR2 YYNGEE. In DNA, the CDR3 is TGTGCCAGCAGCGTTCATGGAAAAGATCAGCCCCAGCATTTT. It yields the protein CASSVHGKDQPQHF.

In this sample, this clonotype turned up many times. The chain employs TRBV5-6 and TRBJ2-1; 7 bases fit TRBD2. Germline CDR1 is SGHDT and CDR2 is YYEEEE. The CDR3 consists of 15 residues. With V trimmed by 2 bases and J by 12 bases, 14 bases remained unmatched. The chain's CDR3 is CASSFPAGAGNRQFF. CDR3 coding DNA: TGTGCCAGCAGCTTCCCGGCGGGAGCAGGAAACAGGCAGTTCTTC.

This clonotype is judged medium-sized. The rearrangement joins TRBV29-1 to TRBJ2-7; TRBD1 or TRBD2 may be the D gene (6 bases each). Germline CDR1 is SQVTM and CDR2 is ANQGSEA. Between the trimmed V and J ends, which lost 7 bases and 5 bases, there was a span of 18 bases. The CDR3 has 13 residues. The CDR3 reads CSAQGGTPNEQYF. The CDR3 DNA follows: TGCAGCGCCCAAGGCGGGACACCCAACGAGCAGTACTTC.

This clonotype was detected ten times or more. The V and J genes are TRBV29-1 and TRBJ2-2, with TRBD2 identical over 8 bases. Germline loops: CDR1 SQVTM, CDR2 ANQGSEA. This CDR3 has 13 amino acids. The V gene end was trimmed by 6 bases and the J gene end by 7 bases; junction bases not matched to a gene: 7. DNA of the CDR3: TGCAGCGTGGGAGCGGGAGCTATCGGGGAGCTGTTTTTT. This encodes CSVGAGAIGELFF.

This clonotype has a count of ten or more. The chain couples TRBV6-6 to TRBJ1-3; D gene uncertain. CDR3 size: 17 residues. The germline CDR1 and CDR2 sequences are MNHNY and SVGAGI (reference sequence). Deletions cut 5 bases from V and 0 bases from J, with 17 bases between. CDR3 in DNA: TGTGCCAGCAGTCGGACGGGGAGGGTAGGCTCTGGAAACACCATATATTTT. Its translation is CASSRTGRVGSGNTIYF.

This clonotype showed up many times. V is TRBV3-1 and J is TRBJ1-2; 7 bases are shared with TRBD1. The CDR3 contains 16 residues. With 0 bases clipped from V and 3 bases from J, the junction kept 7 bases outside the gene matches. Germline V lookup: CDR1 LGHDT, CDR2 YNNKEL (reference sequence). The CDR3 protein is CASSQDWTGIHYGYTF. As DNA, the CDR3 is TGTGCCAGCAGCCAAGATTGGACAGGAATCCACTATGGCTACACCTTC.

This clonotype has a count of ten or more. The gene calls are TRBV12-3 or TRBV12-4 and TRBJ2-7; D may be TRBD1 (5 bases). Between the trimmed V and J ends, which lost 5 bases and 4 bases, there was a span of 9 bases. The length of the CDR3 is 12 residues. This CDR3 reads CASSPGLYEQYF. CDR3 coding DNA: TGTGCCAGCAGTCCAGGGTTATACGAGCAGTACTTC.

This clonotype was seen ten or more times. The CDR3 DNA follows: TGCGCCAGCAGCCGCGGACAGAGCACAGATACGCAGTATTTT. It is translated as CASSRGQSTDTQYF. V usage is TRBV10-2 and J usage is TRBJ2-3; tentative D call: TRBD1 (6 bases). Trimming took off 6 bases at V and 0 bases at J, with 10 bases between the two ends. The CDR3 runs 14 residues. Per germline, CDR1 WSHSY and CDR2 SAAADI.